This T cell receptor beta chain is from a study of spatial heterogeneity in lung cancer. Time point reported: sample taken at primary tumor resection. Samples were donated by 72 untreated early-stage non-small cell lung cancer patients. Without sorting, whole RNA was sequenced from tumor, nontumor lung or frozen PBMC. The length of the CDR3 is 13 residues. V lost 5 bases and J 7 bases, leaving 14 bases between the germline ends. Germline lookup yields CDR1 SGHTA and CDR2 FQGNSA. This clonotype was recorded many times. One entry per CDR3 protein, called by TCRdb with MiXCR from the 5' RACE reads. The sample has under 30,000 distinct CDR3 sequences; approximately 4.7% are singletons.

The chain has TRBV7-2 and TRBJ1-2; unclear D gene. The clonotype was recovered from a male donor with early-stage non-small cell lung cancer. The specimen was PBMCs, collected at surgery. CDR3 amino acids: CASSPTRVGGYTF. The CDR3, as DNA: TGTGCCAGCAGCCCCACCCGGGTCGGTGGCTACACCTTC.